This passage covers 28 T cell receptor beta chains from one sample sequenced in a study of identical twins. TCRdb used MiXCR to reprocess the 5' RACE reads, holding one entry per CDR3 protein. The sample lists 310,000 or so distinct CDR3 sequences, roughly 8.6% seen once, with over 2% in the top ten. The same data also went into a second study, on yellow fever vaccine responses in identical twins.

Sequencing was done on a sample of memory (CD45RO+) T cells sorted from blood. The receptors originated from a woman aged 18-30 years in good health.

A few counts support this clonotype. The chain couples TRBV7-9 to TRBJ2-1, with 10 bases identical to TRBD1. CDR3 length: 16 residues. Germline V gene sequence: CDR1 SEHNR, CDR2 FQNEAQ (reference sequence). The trim removed 3 bases at V and 7 bases at J, leaving 9 bases unmatched. The CDR3 loop is CASSFPRDRGRNEQFF. The CDR3 region has the DNA TGTGCCAGCAGCTTTCCGCGTGACAGGGGGCGGAATGAGCAGTTCTTC.

The CDR3, as DNA: TGTGCCAGCAGCAAAGGACAGACACTGACCGAGAACACTGAAGCTTTCTTT. This sequence encodes CASSKGQTLTENTEAFF. This chain uses TRBV6-1 with TRBJ1-1; maybe TRBD1 (6 bases). There are 17 residues in the CDR3. Germline V gene lookup returns CDR1 MNHNS and CDR2 SASEGT. The V gene lost 6 bases and the J gene lost 1 base, with 21 bases spanning the gap.

The gene calls are TRBV28 and TRBJ2-3; TRBD2 agrees at 10 bases. V shed 5 bases and J 0 bases; nucleotides not matched to a gene: 5. Looked up from germline, CDR1 is MDHEN and CDR2 is SYDVKM. CDR3 size: 16 residues. As DNA, the CDR3 is TGTGCCAGCAGTACTAGCGGGATGGTTAGCACAGATACGCAGTATTTT. This sequence encodes CASSTSGMVSTDTQYF. Complete variable domain (other parts from reference TRBV28 and TRBJ2-3): DVKVTQSSRYLVKRTGEKVFLECVQDMDHENMFWYRQDPGLGLRLIYFSYDVKMKEKGDIPEGYSVSREKKERFSLILESASTNQTSMYLCASSTSGMVSTDTQYFGPGTRLTVL.

This clonotype was picked up a small number of times. The V gene is TRBV6-4, the J gene TRBJ2-3; 9 bases fit TRBD2. Germline V lookup: CDR1 MRHNA, CDR2 SNTAGT. The CDR3 consists of 16 residues. V was clipped by 2 bases and J by 1 base; unmatched bases: 4. CDR3 in amino acids: CASSDTRGGGTDTQYF. In nucleotides, the CDR3 is TGTGCCAGCAGTGACACGCGGGGGGGGGGCACAGATACGCAGTATTTT.

The table lists this clonotype with a few counts. The V and J genes are TRBV7-3 and TRBJ2-1; TRBD1 might be the D (5 bases). This CDR3 is 13 amino acids long. The V gene's germline CDR1 is SGHTA and CDR2 FQGTGA. Trimming pared 8 bases from V and 9 bases from J, leaving 17 bases between. The CDR3 DNA reads TGTGCCAGCGGGGTCTTTGGGGCAGGTGAGCAGTTCTTC. Translation gives CASGVFGAGEQFF. The entire variable domain, with the rest obtained from reference TRBV7-3 and TRBJ2-1, is as follows: GAGVSQTPSNKVTEKGKYVELRCDPISGHTALYWYRQSLGQGPEFLIYFQGTGAADDSGLPNDRFFAVRPEGSVSTLKIQRTERGDSAVYLCASGVFGAGEQFFGPGTRLTVL.

This clonotype was detected only a few times. The V gene is TRBV25-1, the J gene TRBJ2-6, with D possibly being TRBD1 (6 bases). V lost 7 bases and J lost 0, with 13 bases in between. CDR1 and CDR2 from the germline V gene are MGHDK and SYGVNS. The CDR3 totals 16 residues. The DNA of the CDR3 is TGTGCCAGCAAGCACAGGGTAGGCTCTGGGGCCAACGTCCTGACTTTC. It encodes CASKHRVGSGANVLTF.

Notes on this clonotype: A clone one base away is much larger, so this may be a read error. CDR3 amino acids: CAISQAGNSGGAYNEQFF. In DNA, the CDR3 is TGTGCCATCAGCCAAGCAGGGAATAGCGGGGGGGCCTACAATGAGCAGTTCTTC. The chain carries TRBV3-1 and TRBJ2-1; 11 nucleotides line up with TRBD2. This CDR3 contains 18 residues. Germline lookup yields CDR1 LGHDT and CDR2 YNNKEL (reference sequence).

This clonotype was picked up a small number of times. The chain is built from TRBV7-9 and TRBJ1-6; D unresolved. Germline values: CDR1 SEHNR, CDR2 FQNEAQ (reference sequence). Trimming stripped 1 base from V and 7 bases from J, with 8 bases between. The CDR3 is 14 residues long. The CDR3 loop is CASSLESSNSPLHF. The CDR3 DNA sequence: TGTGCCAGCAGCTTAGAGTCGAGCAATTCACCCCTCCACTTT.

CDR3 DNA sequence: TGTGCCACCAGCAGAGGGACTAGCGGGAGTGTCTACGAGCAGTACTTC. This gives the protein CATSRGTSGSVYEQYF. This chain connects TRBV15 to TRBJ2-7; 13 nucleotides line up with TRBD2. This CDR3 comprises 16 residues. Germline CDR1 LNHNV, CDR2 YYDKDF (reference sequence). Germline trimming cut 1 base from V and 3 bases from J; bases unmatched to any gene: 3. The variable domain in full, with the rest retrieved from reference TRBV15 and TRBJ2-7, is DAMVIQNPRYQVTQFGKPVTLSCSQTLNHNVMYWYQQKSSQAPKLLFHYYDKDFNNEADTPDNFQSRRPNTSFCFLDIRSPGLGDTAMYLCATSRGTSGSVYEQYFGPGTRLTVT.

This clonotype occurred many times. The chain combines TRBV6-4 with TRBJ2-3; no firm D call. The CDR3 runs 15 residues. Trimming removed 2 bases at V and 0 bases at J, with 9 bases between. Germline loops: CDR1 MRHNA, CDR2 SNTAGT. The CDR3 DNA sequence: TGTGCCAGCAGTGACACGGGCGGTAGCACAGATACGCAGTATTTT. It specifies CASSDTGGSTDTQYF.

This clonotype was found many times. The V and J genes are TRBV20-1 and TRBJ1-4; D not certain. Germline CDR1 and CDR2: DFQATT and SNEGSKA (reference sequence). The CDR3 is 15 amino acids. V lost 2 bases and J 5 bases, leaving 15 bases between the germline ends. In DNA, the CDR3 is TGCAGTGCTAGAAAGAAGCTCGGGTCAAATGAAAAACTGTTTTTT. The encoded protein is CSARKKLGSNEKLFF.

This chain connects TRBV13 to TRBJ1-1; no firm D call. Trimming removed 5 bases from V and 3 bases from J, with 13 bases in between. The CDR3 runs 14 residues. The germline gives CDR1 PRHDT, CDR2 FYEKMQ (reference sequence). Here the CDR3 DNA reads TGTGCCAGCAGCGCAGGCCAGGTGTACACTGAAGCTTTCTTT. It codes for CASSAGQVYTEAFF.

This clonotype was seen a handful of times. The CDR3 protein is CASSAAGGTNEKLFF. CDR3 DNA sequence: TGTGCCAGCAGTGCGGCAGGGGGAACTAATGAAAAACTGTTTTTT. J is TRBJ1-4 and V is TRBV2; TRBD1 aligns across 7 bases. The J segment lost 1 base and the V segment lost 4 bases, leaving 3 bases of the junction unmatched. Germline values: CDR1 SNHLY, CDR2 FYNNEI. The CDR3 has 15 amino acids.

The sample holds many counts of this clonotype. The chain joins TRBV12-3 or TRBV12-4 to TRBJ2-1; D is possibly TRBD1 or TRBD2 (5 bases each). V lost 5 bases to trimming and J lost 4 bases, with 15 bases between them. The CDR3 runs 15 residues. The CDR3 nucleotides read TGTGCCAGCAGTGTGGGACCGCCCGATTACAATGAGCAGTTCTTC. Its translation is CASSVGPPDYNEQFF.

This clonotype turned up a few times. The chain couples TRBV12-3 or TRBV12-4 to TRBJ2-3; the D is unclear. This CDR3 is 13 amino acids long. The V gene lost 5 bases and the J gene lost 12 bases, with 18 bases spanning the gap. The CDR3 region has the DNA TGTGCCAGCAGTCTTCTTAGAACCCCCTTCCAGTATTTT. Amino acid sequence: CASSLLRTPFQYF.

This clonotype has a count of ten or more. The V and J genes are TRBV6-1 and TRBJ1-5, with D possibly TRBD1 on 6 matching bases. Trimming took off 1 base at V and 0 bases at J, with 13 bases between the two ends. This CDR3 contains 17 residues. CDR1 is MNHNS and CDR2 is SASEGT in the germline V gene. The CDR3 DNA reads TGTGCCAGCAGTGAAGGGTGGGGGCGATATAGCAATCAGCCCCAGCATTTT. Its translation: CASSEGWGRYSNQPQHF.

This clonotype appeared many times. J is TRBJ2-1 and V is TRBV4-1; 7 bases align to TRBD2. The V segment lost 0 bases and the J segment 9 bases; nucleotides outside the gene matches: 14. The CDR3 is 17 residues long. Germline-derived CDR1 and CDR2 are MGHRA and YSYEKL. The CDR3 DNA follows: TGCGCCAGCAGCCAAGAAACGCGGACTAGGGGAGCCGGTGAGCAGTTCTTC. Amino acid sequence: CASSQETRTRGAGEQFF.

The rearrangement joins TRBV18 to TRBJ2-7; possibly TRBD1 or TRBD2 for D (5 bases each). This CDR3 is 16 amino acids long. Per the germline V gene, CDR1 is KGHSH and CDR2 is LQKENI. Trimming removed 0 bases from V and 0 bases from J, with 12 bases in between. The CDR3 DNA sequence: TGTGCCAGCTCACCACCCCAGGGACGGAGCTCCTACGAGCAGTACTTC. Translated, it gives CASSPPQGRSSYEQYF.

The rearrangement links TRBV5-1 to TRBJ2-3; 8 bases match TRBD2. CDR3 length: 15 residues. Trimming at V came to 4 bases and at J to 5 bases, leaving 9 bases not matched to a gene. Germline V gene lookup returns CDR1 SGHRS and CDR2 YFSETQ. CDR3 DNA sequence: TGCGCCAGCAGCGGGGGACTAGGGGTGGGAGATACGCAGTATTTT. Protein sequence: CASSGGLGVGDTQYF.

The V call is TRBV28, the J call TRBJ1-5, with 7 bases fitting TRBD1. This CDR3 region has 16 residues. The J segment lost 0 bases and the V segment lost 3 bases, leaving 5 bases of the junction unmatched. Per the germline V gene, CDR1 is MDHEN and CDR2 is SYDVKM. The chain's CDR3 is CASSFPGQSSNQPQHF. CDR3 coding DNA: TGTGCCAGCAGTTTCCCGGGACAGTCTAGCAATCAGCCCCAGCATTTT.

This clonotype was detected only a few times. The rearrangement uses TRBV12-3 or TRBV12-4 and TRBJ1-1, with unresolved D. The CDR3 sequence is 14 residues long. Trimming took 3 bases from V and 1 from J, leaving 9 bases between them. CDR3 DNA sequence: TGTGCCAGCAGTTTCTTCACTGGGAACACTGAAGCTTTCTTT. Protein product: CASSFFTGNTEAFF.

The J gene is TRBJ2-5, the V gene TRBV20-1, with TRBD2 as a possible D gene (5 bases). Germline CDR1 and CDR2: DFQATT and SNEGSKA (reference sequence). V lost 3 bases, J lost 5 bases, and 13 bases lay in between. The CDR3 contains 13 residues. CDR3 sequence reads: CSARRSSWETQYF. CDR3 DNA sequence: TGCAGTGCTAGGCGGTCTAGCTGGGAGACCCAGTACTTC.

In this sample, this clonotype turned up many times. The V gene is TRBV27, the J gene TRBJ2-3; a weak D match, TRBD1 (5 bases). This CDR3 has 14 residues. V lost 6 bases and J 1 base, leaving 11 bases between the germline ends. Germline loops: CDR1 MNHEY, CDR2 SMNVEV (reference sequence). The CDR3 region has the DNA TGTGCCAGCAGAGGGGCCCTAGGCACAGATACGCAGTATTTT. It codes for CASRGALGTDTQYF.

This clonotype was counted a few times. The chain carries TRBV20-1 and TRBJ2-4; D gene unclear. V lost 6 bases and J lost 0, with 15 bases in between. CDR1 DFQATT and CDR2 SNEGSKA come from the germline V gene (reference sequence). The CDR3 runs 15 residues. DNA for the CDR3: TGCAGTGCCCGTGAGAACGGCATAGCCAAAAACATTCAGTACTTC. The encoded protein is CSARENGIAKNIQYF.

V usage is TRBV20-1 and J usage is TRBJ1-4; D call uncertain. Trimming pared 7 bases from V and 8 bases from J, leaving 11 bases between. CDR1 is DFQATT and CDR2 is SNEGSKA in the germline V gene (reference sequence). This CDR3 region has 11 residues. For the CDR3, the DNA is TGCAGTGTCCCGGACGCAGAAAAACTGTTTTTT. Translation: CSVPDAEKLFF.

This clonotype was picked up a small number of times. This chain uses TRBV7-7 with TRBJ2-5, with D possibly matching TRBD2 (5 bases). The CDR3 is made up of 15 amino acids. Between the trimmed V and J ends, which lost 1 base and 2 bases, there was a span of 11 bases. Germline V gene lookup returns CDR1 SSHAT and CDR2 FNYEAQ (reference sequence). The CDR3 DNA is TGTGCCAGCAGCTTAGTTGGGAGTAGTCAAGAGACCCAGTACTTC. Translation gives CASSLVGSSQETQYF.

The table lists this clonotype with a few counts. The genes are TRBV10-3 and TRBJ1-6, with a weak D call TRBD1 (5 bases). This CDR3 spans 16 amino acids. V was clipped by 3 bases and J by 1 base, with 10 bases between them. CDR1 and CDR2 (germline): ENHRY, SYGVKD. CDR3 nucleotides: TGTGCCATCAGTGATAAGCAGGGTTCCTATAATTCACCCCTCCACTTT. Amino acids: CAISDKQGSYNSPLHF.

This clonotype occurred a few times. J is TRBJ1-6 and V is TRBV27; D unclear. The germline CDR1 and CDR2 sequences are MNHEY and SMNVEV (reference sequence). Trimming took 2 bases from V and 9 from J, leaving 11 bases between them. This CDR3 contains 14 residues. The CDR3 region is CASSLEGPASPLHF. The DNA for the CDR3 is TGTGCCAGCAGTTTAGAAGGGCCCGCTTCACCCCTCCACTTT.